The text below deals with one TCR beta chain. The CDR3 length is 15 residues. CDR1 is MNHEY, CDR2 SMNVEV, per germline (reference sequence). V gave up 2 bases and J gave up 2 bases, with 13 bases separating them. This entry belongs to a study of blood T cell repertoires in COVID-19. Study-wide background: The United States, Italy and Spain were the sources of the acute and convalescent COVID-19 samples. Nucleic acid was either cDNA or gDNA, and it came from T cells, B-cell-depleted T cells, or PBMCs.

In the original processing: Estimation of nucleated cell counts was performed using reference gene primer amplification. Libraries were prepared by immunoSEQ multiplex PCR; TCRdb keeps only in-frame clonotypes and omits some of them. The D gene and trimming were derived from the DNA, and the V and J assignments and clone size from that table. The table records around 130,000 clones, approximately 92% of them present only once. Sequencing was carried out using peripheral blood. The sequence was obtained from a man in his sixties or seventies with active or convalescent COVID-19. The chain has TRBV27 and TRBJ2-7; weak D call: TRBD1 (5 bases). CDR3 nucleotide sequence: TGTGCCAGCAGTTTAACGGTACCAGGGCCCTACGAGCAGTACTTC. Amino acid sequence: CASSLTVPGPYEQYF.